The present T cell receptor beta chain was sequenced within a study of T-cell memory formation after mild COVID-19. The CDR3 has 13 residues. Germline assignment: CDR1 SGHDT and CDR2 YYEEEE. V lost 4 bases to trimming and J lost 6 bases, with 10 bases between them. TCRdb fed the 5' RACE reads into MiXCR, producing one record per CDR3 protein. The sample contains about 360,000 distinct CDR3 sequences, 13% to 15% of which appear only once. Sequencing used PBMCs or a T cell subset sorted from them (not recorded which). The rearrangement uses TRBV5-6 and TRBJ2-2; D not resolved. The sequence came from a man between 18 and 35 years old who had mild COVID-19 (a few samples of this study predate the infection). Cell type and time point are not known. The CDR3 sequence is CASSRKASGELFF. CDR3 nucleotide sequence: TGTGCCAGCAGCCGGAAGGCATCCGGGGAGCTGTTTTTT.